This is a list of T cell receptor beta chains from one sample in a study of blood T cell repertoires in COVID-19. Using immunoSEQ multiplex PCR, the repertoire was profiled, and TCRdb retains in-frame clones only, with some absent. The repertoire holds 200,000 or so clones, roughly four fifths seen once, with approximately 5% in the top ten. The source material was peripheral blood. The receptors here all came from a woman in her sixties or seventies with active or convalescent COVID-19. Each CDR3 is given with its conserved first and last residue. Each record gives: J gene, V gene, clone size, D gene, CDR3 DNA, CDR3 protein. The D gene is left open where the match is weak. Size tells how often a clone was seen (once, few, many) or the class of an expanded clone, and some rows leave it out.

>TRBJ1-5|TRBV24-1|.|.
TGTGCCACCCGAATGGGGGAGGGGAAGGGTTCGGTGCTAATGACCGCAGGTCAGCCCCAGCATTTT
CATRMGEGKGSVLMTAGQPQHF
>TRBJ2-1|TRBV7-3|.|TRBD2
TGTGCCAGCAGCTTAGGGACTAGCGTGTACAATGAGCAGTTCTTC
CASSLGTSVYNEQFF
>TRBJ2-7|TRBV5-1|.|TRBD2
TGCGCCAGCAGCTTGGTTCCGGGACTAGCGGGAGACGAGCAGTACTTC
CASSLVPGLAGDEQYF
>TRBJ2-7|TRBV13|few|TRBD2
TGTGCCAGCAGCTTAGTGGCTAGCGGGAACTACGAGCAGTACTTC
CASSLVASGNYEQYF
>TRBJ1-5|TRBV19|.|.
TGTGCCAGTAGTATGGGAGGGACGCCGCAGCATTTT
CASSMGGTPQHF
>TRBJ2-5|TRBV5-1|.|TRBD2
TGCGCCAGCAGCTTAGGACTAGCGGGAGTAAAAGGGGAGACCCAGTACTTC
CASSLGLAGVKGETQYF
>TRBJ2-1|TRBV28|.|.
TGTGCCAGCAGTTTGCTAGGTAAATCTCAGCAGTTCTTC
CASSLLGKSQQFF
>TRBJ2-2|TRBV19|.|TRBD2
TGTGCCAGTACCCTGGGACTAGCGGGAGTCGGGGAGCTGTTTTTT
CASTLGLAGVGELFF
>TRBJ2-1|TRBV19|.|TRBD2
TGTGCCAGTAGTATATTGGGCGGGAGCTCCTACAATGAGCAGTTCTTC
CASSILGGSSYNEQFF
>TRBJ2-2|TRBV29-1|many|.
TGCAGCGCCGAAAGTGGCACCACCACCGGGGAGCTGTTTTTT
CSAESGTTTGELFF
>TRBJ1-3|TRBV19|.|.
TGTGCCAGTAGTATAATGGGGGTCTCGGACAGCCGCTCTGGAAACACCATATATTTT
CASSIMGVSDSRSGNTIYF
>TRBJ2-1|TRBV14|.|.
TGTGCCAGCAGCCAAGATGGGCCAGCGGGCTACAATGAGCAGTTCTTC
CASSQDGPAGYNEQFF
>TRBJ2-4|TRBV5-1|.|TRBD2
TGCGCCAGCAGCAAGTCCCTAGCGGGGGGGAGAGCCAAAAACATTCAGTACTTC
CASSKSLAGGRAKNIQYF
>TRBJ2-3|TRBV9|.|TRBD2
TGTGCCAGCAGCGTATACGGCGGGAGTGCAGATACGCAGTATTTT
CASSVYGGSADTQYF
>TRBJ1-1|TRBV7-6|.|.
TGTGCCAGCAGTAGCAGGGGCAGTAACACTGAAGCTTTCTTT
CASSSRGSNTEAFF
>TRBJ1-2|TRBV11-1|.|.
TGTGCCAGCAGCTTAATAGGACAGAGCTATGGCTACACCTTC
CASSLIGQSYGYTF
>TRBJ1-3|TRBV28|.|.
TGTGCCAGCAGGTACAGCCTAGCCTCTGGAAACACCATATATTTT
CASRYSLASGNTIYF
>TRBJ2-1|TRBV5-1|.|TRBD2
TGCGCCAGCAGCTTGTCTAGCGGAATCTACAATGAGCAGTTCTTC
CASSLSSGIYNEQFF
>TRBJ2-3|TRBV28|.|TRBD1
TGTGCCAGCAGTTTCCTGACAGGGAGCACAGATACGCAGTATTTT
CASSFLTGSTDTQYF
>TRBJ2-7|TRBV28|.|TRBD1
TGTGCCAGCAGTAAGACAGGGAGCTACGAGCAGTACTTC
CASSKTGSYEQYF
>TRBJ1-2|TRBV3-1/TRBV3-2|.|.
TGTGCCAGCAGCACTGACTTATTAACTGGCTACACCTTC
CASSTDLLTGYTF
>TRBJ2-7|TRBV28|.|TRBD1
TGTGCCAGCAGTTTATCGGTAGGGGGCGAATACAGCTACGAGCAGTACTTC
CASSLSVGGEYSYEQYF
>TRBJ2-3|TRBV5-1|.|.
TGCGCCAGCAGCTTGGCCGGGTCACCAGATACGCAGTATTTT
CASSLAGSPDTQYF
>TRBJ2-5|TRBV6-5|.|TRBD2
TGTGCCAGCAGTCACGGGACTAGCGGGAGGGAGACCCAGTACTTC
CASSHGTSGRETQYF